The 21 T cell receptor beta chains given below trace back to one sample, sequenced in a study of vaccination effects on CD4 cells after COVID-19. The assay was immunoSEQ multiplex PCR, and TCRdb's table has in-frame clones only and misses some. Of tens of thousands of clones in the sample, approximately 80% were seen once. These receptors' targets are unknown. Expansion of antigen-specific CD4+ T cells with viral peptide pools was carried out by the ViraFEST assay before sequencing. Between days 9 and 11 of culture, CD4+ T cells were separated out. Each participant received a vaccine that was either BNT162b2 or mRNA-1273, given as two doses. The input for sequencing was CD4+ T cells from PBMCs cultured with HCoV-229E spike peptides, taken after COVID-19 vaccination. The receptor source for this set is a human donor who received a COVID-19 vaccine.

The genes are TRBV7-9 and TRBJ2-7; D tentatively fits TRBD1 or TRBD2 (7 bases each). The CDR3 totals 15 residues. Trimming removed 4 bases at V and 4 bases at J, with 17 bases between. In germline, CDR1 is SEHNR, CDR2 FQNEAQ (reference sequence). The DNA of the CDR3 is TGTGCCAGCAGCTCCAGGGGGGGCAGGGGGTACGAGCAGTACGTC. Its translation: CASSSRGGRGYEQYV.

The V and J genes are TRBV6-2 or TRBV6-3 and TRBJ1-5, with D unresolved. The CDR3 consists of 13 residues. V shed 3 bases and J shed 2 bases, with 5 bases lying between them. The germline V gene has CDR1 MNHEY and CDR2 SVGEGT. CDR3 residues: CASSYRGNQPQHF. The CDR3 DNA follows: TGTGCCAGCAGTTATAGGGGCAATCAGCCCCAGCATTTT.

The gene calls are TRBV2 and TRBJ1-5; D gene ambiguous. The CDR3 has 14 residues. Trimming removed 5 bases from V and 0 bases from J, with 8 bases in between. Germline CDR1 is SNHLY and CDR2 is FYNNEI. CDR3 loop: CASSPQFSNQPQHF. The CDR3 DNA is TGTGCCAGCAGTCCACAGTTTAGCAATCAGCCCCAGCATTTT.

V gene TRBV3-1 (or the pseudogene TRBV3-2) combines with J gene TRBJ1-6, with a possible D match to TRBD1 (5 bases). Looked up from germline, CDR1 is LGHDT and CDR2 is YNNKEL (reference sequence). The CDR3 consists of 14 residues. The V and J ends lost 1 base and 7 bases respectively, with 8 bases between them. CDR3 DNA sequence: TGTGCCAGCAGCCAAGGACAGCTCAATTCACCCCTCCACTTT. Its translation: CASSQGQLNSPLHF.

V gene TRBV19 combines with J gene TRBJ2-3, with D perhaps matching TRBD2 (6 bases). Deletions cut 11 bases from V and 3 bases from J, with 15 bases between. In germline, CDR1 is LNHDA, CDR2 SQIVND (reference sequence). The CDR3 is 13 amino acids. As DNA, the CDR3 is TGTGCCTCCACCCACGGGGGAACAGATACGCAGTATTTT. This sequence encodes CASTHGGTDTQYF.

V gene TRBV6-4 combines with J gene TRBJ1-1; possible D gene TRBD1, 6 bases. The germline CDR1 and CDR2 sequences are MRHNA and SNTAGT. Trimming took off 8 bases at V and 5 bases at J, with 12 bases between the two ends. This CDR3 is built from 12 residues. This CDR3 is CASGGGTTEAFF. The CDR3 bases are TGTGCCAGCGGAGGGGGTACTACTGAAGCTTTCTTT.

The rearrangement joins TRBV4-1 to TRBJ1-5; 7 bases match TRBD1. Germline V CDR1 and CDR2: MGHRA, YSYEKL. Trimming took 2 bases from V and 0 from J; bases not matched to a gene: 1. The CDR3 length is 15 residues. CDR3 nucleotides: TGCGCCAGCAGCCAAACAGGGGTTAGCAATCAGCCCCAGCATTTT. This codes for CASSQTGVSNQPQHF.

The table lists this clone with a count of one. This chain uses TRBV27 with TRBJ2-7; the match to TRBD1 covers 8 bases. The V and J ends lost 4 bases and 5 bases, in that order; junction bases with no gene match: 7. This CDR3 is built from 14 residues. CDR1 is MNHEY, CDR2 SMNVEV, per germline (reference sequence). CDR3: CASSSNRGAHEQYV. The CDR3 nucleotides are TGTGCCAGCAGTTCGAACAGGGGGGCTCACGAGCAGTACGTC.

The chain has TRBV5-1 and TRBJ1-4, with 7 nucleotides matching TRBD1. This CDR3 region has 15 residues. With 4 bases clipped from V and 6 bases from J, the junction kept 9 bases outside the gene matches. The germline V gene encodes CDR1 SGHRS and CDR2 YFSETQ. CDR3 sequence: CASSEAAGTDEKLFF. The CDR3 nucleotides are TGCGCCAGCAGCGAAGCCGCCGGGACAGATGAAAAACTGTTTTTT.

The rearrangement links TRBV5-8 to TRBJ1-1; 7 bases agree with TRBD1. The CDR3 extends over 17 amino acids. Germline loops: CDR1 SGHTS, CDR2 YDEGEE. Germline trimming cut 7 bases from V and 1 base from J; bases unmatched to any gene: 16. The CDR3 sequence is CASPLPPHRGPNTEAFF. CDR3 coding DNA: TGTGCCAGCCCTTTGCCCCCCCACAGGGGACCGAACACTGAAGCTTTCTTT.

This chain connects TRBV10-1 to TRBJ2-1, with 8 bases identical to TRBD1. Trimming took 4 bases from V and 2 from J; bases not matched to a gene: 4. CDR3 size: 15 residues. Germline V CDR1 and CDR2: WNHNN, SYGVQD (reference sequence). As DNA, the CDR3 is TGCGCCAGCAGTGCCAGGGGGCCCCCCTACAATGAGCAGTTCTTC. Its protein product is CASSARGPPYNEQFF.

This clone has a single count. V and J are TRBV18 and TRBJ2-7, with 8 bases lining up with TRBD1. Trimming at V came to 4 bases and at J to 6 bases, leaving 2 bases not matched to a gene. This CDR3 has 12 residues. CDR1 and CDR2 from the germline V gene are KGHSH and LQKENI. CDR3 nucleotides: TGTGCCAGCTCACAAGGGACAGGCGAGCAGTACGTC. This encodes CASSQGTGEQYV.

The chain uses TRBV5-1 and TRBJ1-2; D gene ambiguous. The CDR3 is 14 amino acids. V gave up 1 base and J gave up 4 bases, with 11 bases separating them. CDR1 and CDR2 (germline): SGHRS, YFSETQ. In DNA, the CDR3 is TGCGCCAGCAGCTTGACGAGCACTAGCTATGGCTACACCTTC. Residues: CASSLTSTSYGYTF.

The chain uses TRBV6-2 or TRBV6-3 and TRBJ2-1; tentative D call: TRBD1 (5 bases). Trimming took 2 bases from V and 4 from J, leaving 9 bases between them. The germline CDR1 and CDR2 sequences are MNHEY and SVGEGT. The CDR3 is made up of 14 amino acids. CDR3 nucleotides: TGTGCCAGCAGTTACGATACAGGATACAATGAGCAGTTCTTC. Protein product: CASSYDTGYNEQFF.

The gene calls are TRBV12-3 or TRBV12-4 and TRBJ1-2, with D possibly matching TRBD1 (5 bases). V gave up 2 bases and J gave up 6 bases, with 10 bases separating them. This CDR3 is built from 13 residues. CDR3 amino acids: CASSLRGFDGYTF. The CDR3 coding sequence is TGTGCCAGCAGTTTACGGGGCTTCGATGGCTACACCTTC.

The chain recombines TRBV4-1 with TRBJ2-1; TRBD2 matches at 11 bases. The V and J ends lost 3 bases and 2 bases, in that order; junction bases with no gene match: 3. Germline V lookup: CDR1 MGHRA, CDR2 YSYEKL. The CDR3 covers 16 residues. For the CDR3, the DNA is TGCGCCAGCAGCCAGCCGGGACTAGCGGCCTACAATGAGCAGTTCTTC. Protein: CASSQPGLAAYNEQFF.

The chain links TRBV29-1 to TRBJ2-1, with 8 bases aligning to TRBD1. This CDR3 is 15 amino acids long. Trimming at V came to 6 bases and at J to 8 bases, leaving 15 bases not matched to a gene. Germline V gene data show CDR1 as SQVTM and CDR2 as ANQGSEA. Here the CDR3 reads CSVPQGASFLDEQFF. The CDR3 DNA follows: TGCAGCGTACCGCAGGGGGCTTCATTCCTCGATGAGCAGTTCTTC.

The chain combines TRBV6-5 with TRBJ1-5; D is unresolved. The CDR3 consists of 14 residues. With 4 bases removed from V and 1 base from J, the gap between germline ends came to 8 bases. Germline V gives CDR1 MNHEY, CDR2 SVGAGI. The chain's CDR3 is CASSSDGSNQPQHF. The CDR3 DNA follows: TGTGCCAGCAGTTCGGATGGGAGCAATCAGCCCCAGCATTTT.

The rearrangement joins TRBV19 to TRBJ1-5; D not certain. The CDR3 sequence is 16 residues long. V lost 3 bases and J 4 bases, leaving 16 bases between the germline ends. CDR1 and CDR2 from the germline V gene are LNHDA and SQIVND (reference sequence). The chain's CDR3 is CASSMEEKTGNQPQHF. CDR3 DNA sequence: TGTGCCAGTAGTATGGAGGAAAAAACGGGGAATCAGCCCCAGCATTTT.

This sequence joins TRBV18 and TRBJ1-4; D uncertain. The CDR3 contains 12 residues. Germline V gives CDR1 KGHSH, CDR2 LQKENI. Trimming left V 5 bases short and J 2 bases short, with 3 bases between. The CDR3 protein is CASSGTNEKLFF. CDR3 sequence (DNA): TGTGCCAGCTCAGGGACTAATGAAAAACTGTTTTTT.

The chain carries TRBV6-5 and TRBJ2-4; 7 bases fit TRBD1. Germline V gene data show CDR1 as MNHEY and CDR2 as SVGAGI. V trimming: 10 bases; J trimming: 6 bases; junction bases outside the gene matches: 3. The CDR3 has 11 amino acids. The CDR3 here is CATRDRNIQYF. The CDR3 bases are TGTGCCACTCGGGACAGAAACATTCAGTACTTC.